The clone carrying this TCR beta chain was observed once. The data derive from a study of blood T cell repertoires in COVID-19. Study background: Samples taken during acute and convalescent COVID-19 were collected in the United States, Italy and Spain.

The assay was immunoSEQ multiplex PCR, and TCRdb's table has in-frame clones only and misses some. The repertoire has roughly 280,000 clones, approximately 87% of them found once; the top ten carry less than 6%. The specimen sequenced was peripheral blood. This clonotype was obtained from a man aged 55 to 69 who had recovered from COVID-19.

The DNA for the CDR3 is TGCGCCAGCAGCCTTCGAGCTACCGGGACAGGGGACACTGAAGCTTTCTTT. It encodes CASSLRATGTGDTEAFF. The rearrangement joins TRBV4-1 to TRBJ1-1, with 10 bases matching TRBD1. The J segment lost 3 bases and the V segment lost 4 bases, leaving 11 bases of the junction unmatched. Germline V lookup: CDR1 MGHRA, CDR2 YSYEKL. The CDR3 has 17 residues.